Listed below are T cell receptor beta chains from one sample, sequenced in a study of Graves' ophthalmopathy and Graves' hyperthyroidism. One entry per CDR3 protein, called by TCRdb with MiXCR from the multiplex PCR reads. The sample consists of approximately 1.2 million distinct CDR3 sequences, roughly two fifths of them appearing once. The sequenced material came from peripheral blood or thyroid tissue (not recorded which). The receptors derive from an adult man with Graves' hyperthyroidism. CDR3s include the opening cysteine and the closing phenylalanine or tryptophan. D genes are given only for firm matches. Part of the rows lack a size; the others show once, few, many or a class for expanded clones.

v_gene,j_gene,d_gene,abundance,CDR3nt,CDR3aa
TRBV29-1,TRBJ1-2,NA,many,TGCAGCGTTCAACCGGAACAAGTCGGGGGCTACACCTTC,CSVQPEQVGGYTF
TRBV7-9,TRBJ1-6,NA,NA,TGCGCCAGCAGCCAAGAGTTACCCCTCCACTTT,CASSQELPLHF
TRBV6-6,TRBJ2-7,TRBD2,NA,TGTGCCAGCAACCGCGGGGGGATTTTATACGAGCAGTACTTC,CASNRGGILYEQYF
TRBV5-1,TRBJ1-1,TRBD1,NA,TGCGCCAGCAGCCTACCCCGGGACAGAACGAACACTGAAGCTTTCTTT,CASSLPRDRTNTEAFF
TRBV20-1,TRBJ2-5,TRBD1,many,TGCAGTGCTAGAGCGCACAGGGGGCAAGAGACCCAGTACTTC,CSARAHRGQETQYF
TRBV2,TRBJ2-7,TRBD1,many,TGTGCCAGCACCCCGGACAGGGGGCGTTTTCTGGGGACCGAGCAGTACTTC,CASTPDRGRFLGTEQYF
TRBV12-3/TRBV12-4,TRBJ1-5,NA,many,TGTGCCAGCAGTGAAGGGGGATATGTACAGCCCCAGCATTTT,CASSEGGYVQPQHF
TRBV18,TRBJ2-7,NA,few,TGTGCCAGCTCACCACAAACAGCCGGTGAGCAGTACTTC,CASSPQTAGEQYF
TRBV29-1,TRBJ1-3,TRBD1,many,TGCAGCGTTGAAGCGACAGGGTCTGGAAACACCATATATTTT,CSVEATGSGNTIYF
TRBV7-9,TRBJ2-2,TRBD1,NA,TGTGCCAGCAGCCAAGACTCGGGACAGGCAGGGGAGCTGTTTTTT,CASSQDSGQAGELFF
TRBV18,TRBJ2-7,NA,few,TGTGCCAGCTCACCCACGGACACCTACGAGCAGTACTTC,CASSPTDTYEQYF
TRBV19,TRBJ1-2,TRBD1,once,TGTGCCAGTAGTGACCCGGGACAGGGTATACGCTACACCTTC,CASSDPGQGIRYTF
TRBV7-9,TRBJ2-7,NA,few,TGTGCCAGCAGCGCCTCAGGGACCTCAAAGGGGCAGTACTTC,CASSASGTSKGQYF
TRBV7-2,TRBJ1-6,NA,few,TGTGCTATCCGCTACCTCGGGAAGCATGATAATTCACCCCTCCACTTT,CAIRYLGKHDNSPLHF
TRBV7-2,TRBJ2-7,NA,NA,TGTGCCAGCAGCCGCCTCCACTACGAGCAGTACTTC,CASSRLHYEQYF
TRBV29-1,TRBJ1-1,NA,NA,TGCAGCGTTGAAGATCCGGCAGGTGGGGGCTCGAACACTGAAGCTTTCTTT,CSVEDPAGGGSNTEAFF
TRBV7-2,TRBJ1-1,TRBD1,many,TGTGCCAGCACCGCCCCGGAGGACAGGGGGAGAGCTTTCTTT,CASTAPEDRGRAFF
TRBV12-3/TRBV12-4,TRBJ1-4,TRBD1,NA,TGTGCCAGCAGTTCGGGGACAGGAATCCTGTTTTTT,CASSSGTGILFF
TRBV10-3,TRBJ2-2,TRBD1,once,TGTGCCAGCCTACGGGGACAGGGTTTGAGTACCGGGAAGCTGTTTTTT,CASLRGQGLSTGKLFF
TRBV7-9,TRBJ2-2,TRBD1,NA,TGTGCCAGCAGCTTAGGTTGGGACAGGGCAGGCACCGGGGGGCTGTTTTTT,CASSLGWDRAGTGGLFF
TRBV5-6,TRBJ1-5,NA,NA,TGTGCCAGCAGCTTGTGGCTAGGCAATCAGCCCCAGCATTTT,CASSLWLGNQPQHF
TRBV14,TRBJ1-1,NA,NA,TGTGCCAGCAGCCAAAGAAGAGTGAACACTGAAGCTTTCTTT,CASSQRRVNTEAFF
TRBV4-1,TRBJ1-5,NA,NA,TGCGCCAGCAGCCAAGATCGAGGGGCGAATCAGCCCCAGCATTTT,CASSQDRGANQPQHF